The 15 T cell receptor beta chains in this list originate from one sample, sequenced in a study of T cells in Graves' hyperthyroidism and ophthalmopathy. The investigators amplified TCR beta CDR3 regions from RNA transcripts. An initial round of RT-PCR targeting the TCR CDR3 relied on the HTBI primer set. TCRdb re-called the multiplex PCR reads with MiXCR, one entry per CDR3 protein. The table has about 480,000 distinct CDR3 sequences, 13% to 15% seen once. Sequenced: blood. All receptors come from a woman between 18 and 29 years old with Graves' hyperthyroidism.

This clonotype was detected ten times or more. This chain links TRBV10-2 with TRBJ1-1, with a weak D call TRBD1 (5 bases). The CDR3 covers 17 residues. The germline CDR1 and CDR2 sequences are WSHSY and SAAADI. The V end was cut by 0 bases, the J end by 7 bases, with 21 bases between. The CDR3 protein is CASSESTDLGASGEAFF. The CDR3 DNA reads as TGCGCCAGCAGTGAGTCGACGGACCTCGGGGCGTCCGGTGAAGCTTTCTTT.

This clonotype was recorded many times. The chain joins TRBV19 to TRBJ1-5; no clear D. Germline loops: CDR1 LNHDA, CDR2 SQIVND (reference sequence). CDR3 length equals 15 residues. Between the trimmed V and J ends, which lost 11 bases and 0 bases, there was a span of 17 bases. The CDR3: CAGGLENGSNQPQHF. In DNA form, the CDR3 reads TGTGCCGGAGGACTGGAAAATGGTAGCAATCAGCCCCAGCATTTT. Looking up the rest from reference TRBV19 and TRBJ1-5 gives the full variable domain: DGGITQSPKYLFRKEGQNVTLSCEQNLNHDAMYWYRQDPGQGLRLIYYSQIVNDFQKGDIAEGYSVSREKKESFPLTVTSAQKNPTAFYLCAGGLENGSNQPQHFGDGTRLSIL.

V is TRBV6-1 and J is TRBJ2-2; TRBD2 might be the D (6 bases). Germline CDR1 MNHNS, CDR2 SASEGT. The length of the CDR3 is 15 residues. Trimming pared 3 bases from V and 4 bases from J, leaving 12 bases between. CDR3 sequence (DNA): TGTGCCAGCAGTGAGGGAGGAAAAGGCACCGGGGAGCTGTTTTTT. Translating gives CASSEGGKGTGELFF.

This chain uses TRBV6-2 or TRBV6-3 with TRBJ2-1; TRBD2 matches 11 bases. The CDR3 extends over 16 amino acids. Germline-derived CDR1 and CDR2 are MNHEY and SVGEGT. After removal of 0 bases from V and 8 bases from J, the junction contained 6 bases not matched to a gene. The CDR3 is CASSYSTSGSKDEQFF. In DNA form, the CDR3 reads TGTGCCAGCAGTTACTCTACTAGCGGGAGTAAGGATGAGCAGTTCTTC.

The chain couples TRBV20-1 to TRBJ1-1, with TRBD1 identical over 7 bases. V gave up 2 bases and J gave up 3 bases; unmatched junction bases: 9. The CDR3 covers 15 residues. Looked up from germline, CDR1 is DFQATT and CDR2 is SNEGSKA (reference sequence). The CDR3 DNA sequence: TGCAGTGCTAGAACCCCGGGACAGCCGGACACTGAAGCTTTCTTT. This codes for CSARTPGQPDTEAFF.

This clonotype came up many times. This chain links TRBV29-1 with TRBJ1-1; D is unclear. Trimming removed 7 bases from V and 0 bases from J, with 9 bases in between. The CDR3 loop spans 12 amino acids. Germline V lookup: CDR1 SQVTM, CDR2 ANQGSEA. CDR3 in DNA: TGCAGCGCCCGGGGAATGAACACTGAAGCTTTCTTT. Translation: CSARGMNTEAFF. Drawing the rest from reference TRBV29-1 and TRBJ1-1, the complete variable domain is SAVISQKPSRDICQRGTSLTIQCQVDSQVTMMFWYRQQPGQSLTLIATANQGSEATYESGFVIDKFPISRPNLTFSTLTVSNMSPEDSSIYLCSARGMNTEAFFGQGTRLTVV.

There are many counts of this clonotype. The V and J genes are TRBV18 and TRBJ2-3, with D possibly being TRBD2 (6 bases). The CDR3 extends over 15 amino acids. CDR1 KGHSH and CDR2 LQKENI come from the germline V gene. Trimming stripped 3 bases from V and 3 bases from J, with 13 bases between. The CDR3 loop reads CASSPSSAGTDTQYF. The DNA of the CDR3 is TGTGCCAGCTCACCCAGCTCGGCGGGAACAGATACGCAGTATTTT. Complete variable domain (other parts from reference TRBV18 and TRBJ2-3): NAGVMQNPRHLVRRRGQEARLRCSPMKGHSHVYWYRQLPEEGLKFMVYLQKENIIDESGMPKERFSAEFPKEGPSILRIQQVVRGDSAAYFCASSPSSAGTDTQYFGPGTRLTVL.

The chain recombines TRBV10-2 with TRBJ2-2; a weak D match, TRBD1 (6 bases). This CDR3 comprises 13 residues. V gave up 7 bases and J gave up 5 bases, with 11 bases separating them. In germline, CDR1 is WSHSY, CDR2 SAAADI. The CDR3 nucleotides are TGCGCCAGCACTATTACAGGGACCGGGGAGCTGTTTTTT. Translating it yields CASTITGTGELFF.

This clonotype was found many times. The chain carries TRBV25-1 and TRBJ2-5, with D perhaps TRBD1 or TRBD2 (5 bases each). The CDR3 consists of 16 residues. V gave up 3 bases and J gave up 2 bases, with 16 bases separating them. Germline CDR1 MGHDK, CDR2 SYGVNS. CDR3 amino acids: CASSDRGDATQETQYF. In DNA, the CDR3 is TGTGCCAGCAGTGACCGAGGGGACGCAACTCAAGAGACCCAGTACTTC. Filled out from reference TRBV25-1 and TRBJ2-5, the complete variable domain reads EADIYQTPRYLVIGTGKKITLECSQTMGHDKMYWYQQDPGMELHLIHYSYGVNSTEKGDLSSESTVSRIRTEHFPLTLESARPSHTSQYLCASSDRGDATQETQYFGPGTRLLVL.

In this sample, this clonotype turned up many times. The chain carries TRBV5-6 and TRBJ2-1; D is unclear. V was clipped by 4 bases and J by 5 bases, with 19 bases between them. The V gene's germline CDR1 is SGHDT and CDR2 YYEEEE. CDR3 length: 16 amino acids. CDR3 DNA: TGTGCCAGCAGCCAGGTCCCGCAGTACACGAACAATGAGCAGTTCTTC. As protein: CASSQVPQYTNNEQFF.

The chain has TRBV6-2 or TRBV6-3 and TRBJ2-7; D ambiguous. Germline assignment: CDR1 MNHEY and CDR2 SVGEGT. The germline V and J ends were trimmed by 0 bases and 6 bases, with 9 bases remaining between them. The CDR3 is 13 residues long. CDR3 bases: TGTGCCAGCAGTTACTCGAGTTCGGGCGAGCAGTACTTC. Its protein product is CASSYSSSGEQYF.

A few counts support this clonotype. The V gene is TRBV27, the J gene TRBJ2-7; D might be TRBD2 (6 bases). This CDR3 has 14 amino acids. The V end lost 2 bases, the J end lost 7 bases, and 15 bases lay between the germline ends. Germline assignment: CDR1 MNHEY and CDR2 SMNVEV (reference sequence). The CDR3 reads CASSLGGGTREQYF. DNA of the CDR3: TGTGCCAGCAGTTTAGGGGGAGGTACTCGGGAGCAGTACTTC.

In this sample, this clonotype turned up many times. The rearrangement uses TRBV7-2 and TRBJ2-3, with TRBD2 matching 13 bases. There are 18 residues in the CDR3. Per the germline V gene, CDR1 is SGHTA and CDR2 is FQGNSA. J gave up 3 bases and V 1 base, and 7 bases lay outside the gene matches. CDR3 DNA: TGTGCCAGCAGCTTAGGGGGACTAGCGGGAACCGGGACAGATACGCAGTATTTT. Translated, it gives CASSLGGLAGTGTDTQYF.

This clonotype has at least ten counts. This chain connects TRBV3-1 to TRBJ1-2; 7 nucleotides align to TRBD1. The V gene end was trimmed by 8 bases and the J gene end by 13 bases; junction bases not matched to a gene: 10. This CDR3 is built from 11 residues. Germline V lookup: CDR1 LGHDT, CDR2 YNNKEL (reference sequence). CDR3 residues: CASSRGSSVTF. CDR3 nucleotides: TGTGCCAGCTCCAGGGGGAGTTCTGTCACCTTC. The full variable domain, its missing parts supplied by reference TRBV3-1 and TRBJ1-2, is DTAVSQTPKYLVTQMGNDKSIKCEQNLGHDTMYWYKQDSKKFLKIMFSYNNKELIINETVPNRFSPKSPDKAHLNLHINSLELGDSAVYFCASSRGSSVTFGSGTRLTVV.

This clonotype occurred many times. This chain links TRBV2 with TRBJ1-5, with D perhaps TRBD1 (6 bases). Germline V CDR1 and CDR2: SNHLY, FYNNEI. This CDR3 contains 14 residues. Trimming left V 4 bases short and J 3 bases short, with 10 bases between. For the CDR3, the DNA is TGTGCCAGCAGTGCCGGGACATACAATCAGCCCCAGCATTTT. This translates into CASSAGTYNQPQHF.